The entry that follows covers one TCR beta chain sequence. The data are from a study of shared clonotypes between healthy human individuals. TCRdb keeps only in-frame clones here, not all; method: immunoSEQ multiplex PCR. The sample includes 400,000 to 600,000 clones, 60% to 80% of them seen just once. The CDR3 is made up of 18 amino acids. V dropped 1 base and J dropped 5; count of bases not matched to a gene: 13. CDR1 and CDR2 (germline): MDHEN, SYDVKM. The source of this sequence is a woman in her 40s in good health. Some clones in this sample may be carry-over from other donors' samples. The chain is built from TRBV28 and TRBJ2-7, with 11 bases identical to TRBD1. The sequencing input was PBMCs. The CDR3 protein is CASSLLGPMGQGDNEQYF. CDR3 nucleotide sequence: TGTGCCAGCAGTTTATTGGGGCCAATGGGACAGGGGGACAACGAGCAGTACTTC.